This T cell receptor beta chain comes out of a study of blood T cells in healthy people across ages. For the second PCR, which ran for about 7 to 12 cycles, a sample-barcoded 5' primer and a J-beta primer mix were used. Via MiXCR, TCRdb re-called the 5' RACE reads, giving one row per CDR3 protein. Of around 580,000 distinct CDR3 sequences listed, 47% are singletons. The sequence derives from a man older than 75 in good health. The sample taken for sequencing was blood.

CDR3 coding DNA: TGCAGTGCCGACGGGGGGAGGGGTTCCGGAGAAAATGGCTACACCTTC. Translation gives CSADGGRGSGENGYTF. The V and J genes are TRBV20-1 and TRBJ1-2; weak D call: TRBD1 (5 bases). V lost 6 bases and J 6 bases, leaving 26 bases between the germline ends. The CDR3 is 16 amino acids. From germline, CDR1 is DFQATT and CDR2 SNEGSKA (reference sequence).